The entry below gives a single T cell receptor (beta chain) sequence along with its context. Its antigen is as yet unknown. Different DNA sequences within this sample yield the same CDR3. TCRdb's table, derived via immunoSEQ multiplex PCR, lists solely in-frame clones and lacks some. The sample records more than 400,000 clones, 90% being singletons. This sample stems from a study of Ad26.COV2.S vaccination and SARS-CoV-2 variants. Study-level information: Doses of Ad26.COV2.S were injected into muscle once or twice, 56 days apart.

Whole-study results and caveats: Greater spike-specific TCR breadth was seen in vaccine recipients than in placebo recipients. Spike-specific CD8+ and CD4+ T cell responses reportedly showed substantial breadth after vaccination.

Treatment in this sample: roughly 19 received Ad26.COV2.S at low or high dose, single or two shots; several received placebo; per-sample allocation not given. The study sampled participants on day 63 after the first vaccine or placebo injection. Participants' vaccine, an Ad26 vector, delivered Wuhan-strain SARS-CoV-2 spike. The TCR originated in a person between 18 and 60 years old who received the Ad26.COV2.S COVID-19 vaccine or a placebo. The sample was peripheral blood, taken in a trial of Ad26.COV2.S vaccine versus placebo.

The CDR3, as DNA: TGTGCCAGCAGCTTAGGGGCTGGAAACACCATATATTTT. It codes for CASSLGAGNTIYF. The chain employs TRBV7-9 and TRBJ1-3; D is undetermined. Germline V lookup: CDR1 SEHNR, CDR2 FQNEAQ (reference sequence). V shed 1 base and J shed 2 bases, with 3 bases lying between them. This CDR3 region has 13 residues.